Detailed here is one T cell receptor (beta chain). The participants were between roughly 18 and 100 years old and came from roughly 24 US areas. Participants had their cohort set by participant-reported clinical history. This sample stems from a study of blood T cell repertoires in COVID-19. Whole-study context: T cells, B-cell-depleted T cells, or PBMCs provided the cDNA or gDNA that served as material.

Only in-frame clones appear in the TCRdb table, and some are missing; sequencing was by immunoSEQ multiplex PCR. The table records approximately 180,000 clones, about 85% of them present only once. The V gene's germline CDR1 is SGHRS and CDR2 YFSETQ. V dropped 4 bases and J dropped 8; count of bases not matched to a gene: 5. The CDR3 length is 14 residues. The chain has TRBV5-1 and TRBJ1-6, with 8 bases fitting TRBD1. The receptor was isolated from a man aged 40-49 years who had recovered from COVID-19. The sample consisted of PBMCs or T cells enriched from blood (not recorded which). The CDR3 DNA is TGCGCCAGCAGCCACGGACAGGGCGATTCACCCCTCCACTTT. As protein: CASSHGQGDSPLHF.